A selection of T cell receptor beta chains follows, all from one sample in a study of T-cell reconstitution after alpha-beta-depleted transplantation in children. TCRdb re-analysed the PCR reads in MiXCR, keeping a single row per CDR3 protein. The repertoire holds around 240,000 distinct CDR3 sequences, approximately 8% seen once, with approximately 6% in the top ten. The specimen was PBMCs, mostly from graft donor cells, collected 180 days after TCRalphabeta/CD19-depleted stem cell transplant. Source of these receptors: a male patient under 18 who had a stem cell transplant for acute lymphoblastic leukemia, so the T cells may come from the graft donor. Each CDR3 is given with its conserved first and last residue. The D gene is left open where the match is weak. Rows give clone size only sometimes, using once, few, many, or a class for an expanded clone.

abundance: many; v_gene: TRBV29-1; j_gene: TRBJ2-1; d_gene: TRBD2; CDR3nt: TGCAGCGTTGGAGGCGGGGGCTACAATGAGCAGTTCTTC; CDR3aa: CSVGGGGYNEQFF
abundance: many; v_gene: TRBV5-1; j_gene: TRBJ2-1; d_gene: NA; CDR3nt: TGCGCCAGCAGCCAGTCTACCGGGAAGAATGAGCAGTTCTTC; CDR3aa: CASSQSTGKNEQFF
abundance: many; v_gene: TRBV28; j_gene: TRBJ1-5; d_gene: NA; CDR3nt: TGTGCCAGCAGTTTGAGCCGACCGGCCCAGCATTTT; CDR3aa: CASSLSRPAQHF
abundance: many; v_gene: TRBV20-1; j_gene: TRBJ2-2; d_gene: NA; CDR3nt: TGCAGTGTTTCAGGCAGGGTCGGGGAGCTGTTTTTT; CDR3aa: CSVSGRVGELFF
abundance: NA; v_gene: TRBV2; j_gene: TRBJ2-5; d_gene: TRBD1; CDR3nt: TGTGCCAGTTGGACAGGCCAAGAGACCCAGTACTTC; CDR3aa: CASWTGQETQYF
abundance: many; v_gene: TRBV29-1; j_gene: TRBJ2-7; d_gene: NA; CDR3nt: TGCAGCGTTGAGACGGTTGGATACGAGCAGTACTTC; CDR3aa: CSVETVGYEQYF
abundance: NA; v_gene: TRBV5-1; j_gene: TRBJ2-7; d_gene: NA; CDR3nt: TGCGCCAGCAGAATCACCAGGGACGAGGGGCCCTACGAGCAGTACTTC; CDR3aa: CASRITRDEGPYEQYF
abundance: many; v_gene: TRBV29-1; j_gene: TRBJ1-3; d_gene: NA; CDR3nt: TGCAGCGTTGACGACAGGAGCTCTGGAAACACCATATATTTT; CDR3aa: CSVDDRSSGNTIYF
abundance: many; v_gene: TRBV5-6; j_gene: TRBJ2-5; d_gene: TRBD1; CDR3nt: TGTGCCAGCAGCCGGGACAGGGGGCGCCGGGAGACCCAGTACTTC; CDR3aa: CASSRDRGRRETQYF
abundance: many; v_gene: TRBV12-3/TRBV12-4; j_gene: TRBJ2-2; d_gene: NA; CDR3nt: TGTGCCAGCAGTTCGGGCCTCAAGCAGGGGGGCGGGGAGCTGTTTTTT; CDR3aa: CASSSGLKQGGGELFF
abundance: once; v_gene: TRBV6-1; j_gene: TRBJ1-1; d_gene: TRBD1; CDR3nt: TGTGCCGGCAGCCGGGACAGCATGAACACTGAAGCTTTCTTT; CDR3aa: CAGSRDSMNTEAFF
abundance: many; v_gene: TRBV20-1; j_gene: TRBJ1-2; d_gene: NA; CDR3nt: TGCAGTGCTAGTAGGGCCGGTGGGGGCCCTGGCTACACCTTC; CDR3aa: CSASRAGGGPGYTF
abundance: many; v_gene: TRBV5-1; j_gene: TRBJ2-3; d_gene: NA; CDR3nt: TGCGCCAGCAGTCAGCTACGGGGGATAGATACGCAGTATTTT; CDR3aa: CASSQLRGIDTQYF
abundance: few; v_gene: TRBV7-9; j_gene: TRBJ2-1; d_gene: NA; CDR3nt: TGTGCCAGCAGCTTATTAGGGACCGGGGCCTACAATGAGCAGTTCTTC; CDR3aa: CASSLLGTGAYNEQFF
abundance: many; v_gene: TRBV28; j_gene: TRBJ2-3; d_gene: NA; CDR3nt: TGTGCCAGCAGTCCCGTCCGGGGTACGCAGTATTTT; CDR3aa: CASSPVRGTQYF
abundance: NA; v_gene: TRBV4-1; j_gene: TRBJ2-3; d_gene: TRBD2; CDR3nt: TGCGCCAGCAGCCAACCCGTTAGCGGGAGTACAGATACGCAGTATTTT; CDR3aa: CASSQPVSGSTDTQYF
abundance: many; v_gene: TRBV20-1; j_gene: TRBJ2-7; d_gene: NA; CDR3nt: TGCAGTGCCTTCCTGGACTACGAGCAGTACTTC; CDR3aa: CSAFLDYEQYF
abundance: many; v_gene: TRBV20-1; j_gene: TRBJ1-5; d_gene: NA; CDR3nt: TGCAGTGCTAGAGACAGGAATAATCAGCCCCAGCATTTT; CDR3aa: CSARDRNNQPQHF
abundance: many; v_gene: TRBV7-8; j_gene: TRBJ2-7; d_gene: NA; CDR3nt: TGTGCCAGCAGCTTTACCCCGCGACAGGAAACCTACGAGCAGTACTTC; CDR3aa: CASSFTPRQETYEQYF
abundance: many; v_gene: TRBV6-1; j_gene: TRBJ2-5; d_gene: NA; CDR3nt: TGTGCCAGCCGGGATTGGATCGGGCAAGAGACCCAGTACTTC; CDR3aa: CASRDWIGQETQYF
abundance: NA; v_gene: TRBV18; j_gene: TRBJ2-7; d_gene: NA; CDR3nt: TGTGCCAGCTCCCCCACCGGGACGGTATCCTACGAGCAGTACTTC; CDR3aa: CASSPTGTVSYEQYF
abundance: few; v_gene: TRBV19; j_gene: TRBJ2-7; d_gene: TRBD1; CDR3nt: TGTGCCAGTAGTATCCGGGACAGCCCCTACGAGCAGTACTTC; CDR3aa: CASSIRDSPYEQYF
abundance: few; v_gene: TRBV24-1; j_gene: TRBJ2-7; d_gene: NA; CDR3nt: TGTGCCACCAGTGACCCCCTGGACAAGGCCGAGCAGTACTTC; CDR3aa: CATSDPLDKAEQYF
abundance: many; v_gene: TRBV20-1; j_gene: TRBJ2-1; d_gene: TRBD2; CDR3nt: TGCAGTGCTAGGAGGGGACTAGCGGGGAAGCCTCCGTACAATGAGCAGTTCTTC; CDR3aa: CSARRGLAGKPPYNEQFF
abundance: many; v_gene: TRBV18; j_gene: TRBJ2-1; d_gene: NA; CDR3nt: TGTGCCAGCTCACAAGGGGCTTTATCGAATGAGCAGTTCTTC; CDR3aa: CASSQGALSNEQFF
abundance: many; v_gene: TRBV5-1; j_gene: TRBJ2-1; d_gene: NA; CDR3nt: TGCGCCAGCAGTACGTCAACGTATGAGCAGTTCTTC; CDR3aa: CASSTSTYEQFF
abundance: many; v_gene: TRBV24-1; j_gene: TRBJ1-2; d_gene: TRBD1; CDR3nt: TGTGCCACCAGTGATCGAACCGGGACAGGGCCTTATGGCTACACCTTC; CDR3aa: CATSDRTGTGPYGYTF
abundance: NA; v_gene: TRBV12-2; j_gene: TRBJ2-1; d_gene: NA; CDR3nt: TGTGCAAGTCGCCTAGCACTAGCGGGGTACAATGAGCAGTTCTTC; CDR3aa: CASRLALAGYNEQFF
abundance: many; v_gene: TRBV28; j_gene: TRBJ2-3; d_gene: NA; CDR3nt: TGTGCCAGCAGTTTCCAGATGGTGGATACGCAGTATTTT; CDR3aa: CASSFQMVDTQYF
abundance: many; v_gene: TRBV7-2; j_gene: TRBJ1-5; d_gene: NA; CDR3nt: TGTGCCAGCAGCCCTCGGCGGTATAGCAATCAGCCCCAGCATTTT; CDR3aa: CASSPRRYSNQPQHF
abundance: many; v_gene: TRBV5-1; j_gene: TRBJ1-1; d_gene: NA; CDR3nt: TGCGCCAGCAGCTTGGGGGCAGGGGAGGGCACTGAAGCTTTCTTT; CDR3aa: CASSLGAGEGTEAFF
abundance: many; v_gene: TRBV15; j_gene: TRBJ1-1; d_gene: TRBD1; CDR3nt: TGTGCCACCAGCAGAGGACAGGGGTGGCCTGAAGCTTTCTTT; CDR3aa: CATSRGQGWPEAFF
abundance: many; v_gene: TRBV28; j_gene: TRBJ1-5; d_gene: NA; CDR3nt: TGTGCCAGCAGTCAGGGTTTGAGCAATCAGCCCCAGCATTTT; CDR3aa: CASSQGLSNQPQHF
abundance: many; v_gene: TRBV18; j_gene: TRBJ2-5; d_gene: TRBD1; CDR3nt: TGTGCCAGCTCCCGCACAGGGGGCGCGGGGGAGACCCAGTACTTC; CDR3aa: CASSRTGGAGETQYF
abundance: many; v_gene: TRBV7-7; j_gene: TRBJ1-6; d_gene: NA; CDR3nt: TGTGCCAGCAGCTTAACCCCGGGGGCCTCACCCCTCCACTTT; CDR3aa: CASSLTPGASPLHF
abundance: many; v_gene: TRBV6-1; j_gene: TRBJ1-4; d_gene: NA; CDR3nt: TGTGCCAGCAGCCTGATTGCAACTAATGAAAAACTGTTTTTT; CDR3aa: CASSLIATNEKLFF
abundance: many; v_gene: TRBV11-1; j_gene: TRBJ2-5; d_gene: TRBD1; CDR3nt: TGTGCCAGCAGGCCAAGGGACAGCAGCGTGGAGACCCAGTACTTC; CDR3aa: CASRPRDSSVETQYF
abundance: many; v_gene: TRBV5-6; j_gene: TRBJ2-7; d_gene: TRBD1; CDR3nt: TGTGCCAGCAGCTACCGGGACAGGGCCTACGAGCAGTACTTC; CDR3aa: CASSYRDRAYEQYF
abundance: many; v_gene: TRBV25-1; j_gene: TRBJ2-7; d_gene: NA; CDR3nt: TGTGCCAGCAGTTCTCCTCTGGGGCAGGGTTCCTACGAGCAGTACTTC; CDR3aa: CASSSPLGQGSYEQYF
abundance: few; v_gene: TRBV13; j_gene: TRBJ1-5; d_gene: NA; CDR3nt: TGTGCCAGCAGCTTAGGGGCGGATCAGCCCCAGCATTTT; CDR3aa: CASSLGADQPQHF
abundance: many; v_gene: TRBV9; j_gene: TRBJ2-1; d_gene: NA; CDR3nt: TGTGCCAGCAGCGGACTAGACAATGAGCAGTTCTTC; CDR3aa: CASSGLDNEQFF
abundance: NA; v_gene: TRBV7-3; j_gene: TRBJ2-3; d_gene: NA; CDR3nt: TGTGCCAGCAGCCTCCGCCCCGGGCGGCCCACAGATACGCAGTATTTT; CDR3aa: CASSLRPGRPTDTQYF
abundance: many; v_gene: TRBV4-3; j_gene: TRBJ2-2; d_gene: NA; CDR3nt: TGCGCCAGCAGCCAAGACGTCGGCAGGGTGGCCGGGGAGCTGTTTTTT; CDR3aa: CASSQDVGRVAGELFF